This TCR beta chain is drawn from a study of human T cells and chemical hapten exposure. CDR3 size: 14 residues. The V gene lost 5 bases and the J gene lost 5 bases, with 13 bases spanning the gap. Germline loops: CDR1 MDHEN, CDR2 SYDVKM. As for time point: patch test 3, about 24 weeks after DPC sensitization. Documented treatment: therapeutic diphenylcyclopropenone sensitization with weekly scalp DPC. Blood was collected ahead of every patch test applied. Separate cDNA molecules received unique molecular identifiers, which the library attached to them. Via MiXCR, TCRdb re-called the RACE reads, giving one row per CDR3 protein. The table lists 150,000 to 200,000 distinct CDR3 sequences, around a quarter of them singletons.

This chain uses TRBV28 with TRBJ1-5; tentatively, D is TRBD1 (6 bases). The sequenced sample was whole blood, obtained in connection with sensitization to the hapten diphenylcyclopropenone (DPC). This receptor was taken from a woman in her 40s with alopecia areata. Some clones in this sample may be carry-over from other donors' samples. CDR3 sequence (DNA): TGTGCCAGCAGTCGAGGACAGACCCATCAGCCCCAGCATTTT. It translates to CASSRGQTHQPQHF.